What follows are 3 T cell receptor beta chains derived from one specimen sequenced in a study of shared clonotypes between healthy human individuals. CD8 cells regarded as naive lacked CD45RO, were positively chosen for CCR7, and omitted terminally differentiated effector memory CD45RA+ cells. Data came from immunoSEQ multiplex PCR; TCRdb stores just in-frame clones and leaves some out. The sample lists 1.5 million to 2.5 million clones, roughly 94% occurring once. The material sequenced was naive CD8+ T cells sorted from blood. The origin of the receptors is a man between 18 and 29 years old in good health.

The chain links TRBV11-2 to TRBJ1-4; D remains ambiguous. Germline CDR1 SGHAT, CDR2 FQNNGV. The V end lost 2 bases, the J end lost 5 bases, and 9 bases lay between the germline ends. The CDR3 sequence is 14 residues long. The CDR3 coding sequence is TGTGCCAGCAGCTTACGAGGGTACAATGAAAAACTGTTTTTT. It codes for CASSLRGYNEKLFF.

The chain couples TRBV7-8 to TRBJ1-3, with a weak D call TRBD1 (6 bases). CDR3 length: 16 amino acids. The V and J ends lost 0 bases and 3 bases respectively, with 12 bases between them. Germline lookup yields CDR1 SGHVS and CDR2 FQNEAQ. The CDR3, as DNA: TGTGCCAGCAGCTTAGCCGCTACAGGGTTTGGAAACACCATATATTTT. Translated: CASSLAATGFGNTIYF.

The chain recombines TRBV5-6 with TRBJ2-4, with D possibly matching TRBD1 (5 bases). Germline CDR1 reads SGHDT; CDR2 reads YYEEEE. V lost 1 base and J 3 bases, leaving 8 bases between the germline ends. The CDR3 spans 14 residues. The CDR3: CASSLQGFKNIQYF. The CDR3 DNA reads TGTGCCAGCAGCTTGCAGGGCTTCAAAAACATTCAGTACTTC.